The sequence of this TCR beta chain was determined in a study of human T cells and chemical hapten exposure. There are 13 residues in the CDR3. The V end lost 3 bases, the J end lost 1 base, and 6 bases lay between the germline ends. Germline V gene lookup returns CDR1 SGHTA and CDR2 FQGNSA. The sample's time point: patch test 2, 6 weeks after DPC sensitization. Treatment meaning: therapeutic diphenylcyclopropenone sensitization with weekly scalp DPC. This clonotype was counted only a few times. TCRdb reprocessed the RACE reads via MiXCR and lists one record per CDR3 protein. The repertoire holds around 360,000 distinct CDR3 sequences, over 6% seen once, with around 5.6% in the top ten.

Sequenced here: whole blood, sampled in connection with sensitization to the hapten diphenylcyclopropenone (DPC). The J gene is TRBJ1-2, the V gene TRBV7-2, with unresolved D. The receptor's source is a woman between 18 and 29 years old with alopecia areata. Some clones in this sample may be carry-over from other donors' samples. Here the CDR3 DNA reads TGTGCCAGCAGCTTGGAAGTTAACTATGGCTACACCTTC. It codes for CASSLEVNYGYTF.